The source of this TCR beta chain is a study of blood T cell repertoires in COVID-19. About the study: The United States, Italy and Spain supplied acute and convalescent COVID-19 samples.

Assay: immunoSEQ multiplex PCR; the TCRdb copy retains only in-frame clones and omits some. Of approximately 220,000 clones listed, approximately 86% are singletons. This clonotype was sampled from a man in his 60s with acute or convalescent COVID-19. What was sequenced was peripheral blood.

CDR3 DNA sequence: TGCAGCGTTCTCTATGGGACAGGATCTTTAAGGGGCTACACCTTC. It translates to CSVLYGTGSLRGYTF. The chain recombines TRBV29-1 with TRBJ1-2; 8 nucleotides line up with TRBD1. Germline V gene sequence: CDR1 SQVTM, CDR2 ANQGSEA. The CDR3 extends over 15 amino acids. V was clipped by 5 bases and J by 8 bases; unmatched bases: 16.